Included here is one TCR beta chain sequence, with context. Its target is unknown. These data belong to a study of glioma-infiltrating T cells. Study observations and caveats: Above-expected tissue-blood divergence occurred in all gliomas, most in low-grade ones. CDR3 overlap between tissue and blood was very small.

TCR alpha and beta CDR3 regions were amplified from RNA using iRepertoire nested multiplex PCR. TCRdb re-called the multiplex PCR reads with MiXCR, one entry per CDR3 protein. Here the sample spans 9,500 to 15,000 distinct CDR3 sequences, more than 20% being singletons. CDR1 is SEHNR and CDR2 is FQNEAQ in the germline V gene (reference sequence). The CDR3 spans 13 residues. V was shortened by 11 bases and J by 8 bases, with 21 bases between the two germline ends. The sample taken for sequencing was glioma tissue, nonneoplastic brain tissue, or PBMCs (not recorded which). The sequence derives from a human donor with low-grade glioma or glioblastoma, undergoing nonglioma brain surgery, or in good health (not recorded which). The chain joins TRBV7-9 to TRBJ1-2, with D uncertain. CDR3 nucleotides: TGTGCCGCCTCCCCGGTGAACTCGGGCGGCTACACCTTC. Its translation is CAASPVNSGGYTF.